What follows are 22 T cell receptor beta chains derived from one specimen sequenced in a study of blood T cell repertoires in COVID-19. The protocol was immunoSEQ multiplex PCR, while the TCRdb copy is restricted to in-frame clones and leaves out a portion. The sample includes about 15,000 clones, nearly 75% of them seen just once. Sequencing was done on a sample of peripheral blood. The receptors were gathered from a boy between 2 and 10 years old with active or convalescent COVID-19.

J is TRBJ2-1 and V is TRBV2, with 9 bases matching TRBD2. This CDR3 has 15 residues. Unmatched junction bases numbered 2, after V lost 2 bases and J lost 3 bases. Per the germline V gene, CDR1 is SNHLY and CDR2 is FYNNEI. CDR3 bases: TGTGCCAGCAGTGAACTAGCGGGAAACTACAATGAGCAGTTCTTC. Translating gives CASSELAGNYNEQFF.

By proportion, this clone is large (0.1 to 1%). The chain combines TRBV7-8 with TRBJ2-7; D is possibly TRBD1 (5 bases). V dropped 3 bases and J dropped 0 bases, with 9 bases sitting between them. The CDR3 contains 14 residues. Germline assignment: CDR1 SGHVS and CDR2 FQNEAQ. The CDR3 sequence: CASSLDTSSYEQYF. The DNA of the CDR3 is TGTGCCAGCAGCTTGGACACAAGCTCCTACGAGCAGTACTTC.

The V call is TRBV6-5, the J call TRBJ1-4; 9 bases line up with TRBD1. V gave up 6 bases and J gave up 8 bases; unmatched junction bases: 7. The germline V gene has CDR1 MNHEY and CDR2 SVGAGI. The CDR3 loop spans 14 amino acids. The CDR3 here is CASRLQGAREKLFF. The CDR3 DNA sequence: TGTGCCAGCAGGTTACAGGGGGCTAGGGAAAAACTGTTTTTT.

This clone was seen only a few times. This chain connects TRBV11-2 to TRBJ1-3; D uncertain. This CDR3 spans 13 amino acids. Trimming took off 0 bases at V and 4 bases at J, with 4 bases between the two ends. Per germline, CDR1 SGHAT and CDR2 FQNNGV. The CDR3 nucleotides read TGTGCCAGCAGCTTAGATCCGGGAAACACCATATATTTT. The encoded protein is CASSLDPGNTIYF.

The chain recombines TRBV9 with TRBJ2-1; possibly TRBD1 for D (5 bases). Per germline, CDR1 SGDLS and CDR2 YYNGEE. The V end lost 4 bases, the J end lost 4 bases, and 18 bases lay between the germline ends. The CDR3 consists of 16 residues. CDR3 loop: CASSSVDGRVYNEQFF. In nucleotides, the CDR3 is TGTGCCAGCAGCTCCGTGGACGGCAGGGTTTACAATGAGCAGTTCTTC. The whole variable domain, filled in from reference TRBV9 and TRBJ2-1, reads DSGVTQTPKHLITATGQRVTLRCSPRSGDLSVYWYQQSLDQGLQFLIQYYNGEERAKGNILERFSAQQFPDLHSELNLSSLELGDSALYFCASSSVDGRVYNEQFFGPGTRLTVL.

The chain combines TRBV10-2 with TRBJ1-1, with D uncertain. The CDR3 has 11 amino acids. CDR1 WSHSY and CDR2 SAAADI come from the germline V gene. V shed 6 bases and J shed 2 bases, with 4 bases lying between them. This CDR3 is CASRANTEAFF. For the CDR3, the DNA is TGCGCCAGCAGGGCAAACACTGAAGCTTTCTTT.

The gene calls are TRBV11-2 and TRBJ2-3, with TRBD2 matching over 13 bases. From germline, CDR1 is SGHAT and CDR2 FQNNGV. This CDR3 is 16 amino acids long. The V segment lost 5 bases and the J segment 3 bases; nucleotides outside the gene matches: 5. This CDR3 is CASSRTSGSGTDTQYF. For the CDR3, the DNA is TGTGCCAGCAGCCGGACTAGCGGGAGTGGTACAGATACGCAGTATTTT.

The CDR3 loop is CASSRDRGRGYEQYF. CDR3 DNA sequence: TGTGCCAGCAGCCGGGACAGGGGAAGGGGCTACGAGCAGTACTTC. The chain couples TRBV7-2 to TRBJ2-7; 10 bases align to TRBD1. Trimming removed 5 bases from V and 3 bases from J; junction bases left unmatched: 7. The CDR3 has 15 residues. Germline CDR1 is SGHTA and CDR2 is FQGNSA. The full variable domain, rest sourced from reference TRBV7-2 and TRBJ2-7, is GAGVSQSPSNKVTEKGKDVELRCDPISGHTALYWYRQSLGQGLEFLIYFQGNSAPDKSGLPSDRFSAERTGGSVSTLTIQRTQQEDSAVYLCASSRDRGRGYEQYFGPGTRLTVT.

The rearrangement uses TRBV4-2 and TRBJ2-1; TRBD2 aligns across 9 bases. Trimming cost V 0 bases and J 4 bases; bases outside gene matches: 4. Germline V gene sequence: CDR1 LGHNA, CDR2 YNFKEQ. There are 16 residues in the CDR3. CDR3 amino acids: CASSQEASGVYNEQFF. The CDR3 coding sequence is TGTGCCAGCAGCCAAGAGGCTAGCGGGGTTTACAATGAGCAGTTCTTC.

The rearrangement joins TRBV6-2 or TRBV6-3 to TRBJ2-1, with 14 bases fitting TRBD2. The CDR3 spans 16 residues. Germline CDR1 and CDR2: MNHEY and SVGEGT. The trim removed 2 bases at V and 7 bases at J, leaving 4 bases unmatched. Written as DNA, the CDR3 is TGTGCCAGCAGTTACCAAGGGACTAGCGGGAGAAATGAGCAGTTCTTC. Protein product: CASSYQGTSGRNEQFF.

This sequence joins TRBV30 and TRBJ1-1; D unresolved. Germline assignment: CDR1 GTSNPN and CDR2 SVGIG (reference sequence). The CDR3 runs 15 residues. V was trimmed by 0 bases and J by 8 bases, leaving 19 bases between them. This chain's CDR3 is CAWSVPRGLVVEAFF. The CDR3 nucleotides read TGTGCCTGGAGTGTACCACGCGGTCTTGTTGTAGAAGCTTTCTTT.

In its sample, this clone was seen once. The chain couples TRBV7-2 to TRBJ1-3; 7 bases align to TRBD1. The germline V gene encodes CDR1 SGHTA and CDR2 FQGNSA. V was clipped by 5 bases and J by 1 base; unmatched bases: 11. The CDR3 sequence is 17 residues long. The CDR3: CASSIWGQLISGNTIYF. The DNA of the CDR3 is TGTGCCAGCAGCATTTGGGGACAGTTGATTTCTGGAAACACCATATATTTT.

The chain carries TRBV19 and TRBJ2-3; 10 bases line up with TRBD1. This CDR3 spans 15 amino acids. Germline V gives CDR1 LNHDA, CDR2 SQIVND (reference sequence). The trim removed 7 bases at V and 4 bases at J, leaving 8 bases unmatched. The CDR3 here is CASTGLGQGPDTQYF. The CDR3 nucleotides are TGTGCCAGTACGGGGTTGGGACAGGGGCCAGATACGCAGTATTTT.

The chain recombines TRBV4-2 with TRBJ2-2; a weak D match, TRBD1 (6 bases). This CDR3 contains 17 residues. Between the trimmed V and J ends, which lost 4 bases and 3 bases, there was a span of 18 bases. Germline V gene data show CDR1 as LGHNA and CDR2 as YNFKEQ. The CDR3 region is CASSLLVGSGDTGELFF. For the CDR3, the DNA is TGTGCCAGCAGCCTCCTTGTGGGGTCAGGGGACACCGGGGAGCTGTTTTTT.

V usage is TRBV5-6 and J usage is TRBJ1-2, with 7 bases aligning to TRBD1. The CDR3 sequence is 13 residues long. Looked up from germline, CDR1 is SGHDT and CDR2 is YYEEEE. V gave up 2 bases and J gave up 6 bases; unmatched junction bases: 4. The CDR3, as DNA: TGTGCCAGCAGCTTTAACCAGGGGGATGGCTACACCTTC. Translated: CASSFNQGDGYTF.

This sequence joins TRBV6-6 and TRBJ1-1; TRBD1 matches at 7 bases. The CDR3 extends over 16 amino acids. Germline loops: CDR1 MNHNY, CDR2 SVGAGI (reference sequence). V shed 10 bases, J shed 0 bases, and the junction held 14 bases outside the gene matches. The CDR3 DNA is TGTGCCACCACCAAGGGTACAGGGGTCTTGAACACTGAAGCTTTCTTT. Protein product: CATTKGTGVLNTEAFF.

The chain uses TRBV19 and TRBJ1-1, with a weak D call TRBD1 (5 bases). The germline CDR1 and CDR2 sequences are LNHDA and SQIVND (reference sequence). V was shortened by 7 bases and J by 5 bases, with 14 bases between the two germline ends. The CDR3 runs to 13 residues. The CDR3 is CASTLYKGTEAFF. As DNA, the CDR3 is TGTGCCAGTACCCTATATAAGGGGACTGAAGCTTTCTTT.

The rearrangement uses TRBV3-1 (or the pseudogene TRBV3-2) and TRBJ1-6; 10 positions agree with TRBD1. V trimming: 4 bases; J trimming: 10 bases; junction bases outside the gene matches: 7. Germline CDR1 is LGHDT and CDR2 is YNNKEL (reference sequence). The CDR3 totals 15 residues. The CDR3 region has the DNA TGTGCCAGCAGCCGACAGGGGGCATGGGACTCACCCCTCCACTTT. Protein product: CASSRQGAWDSPLHF.

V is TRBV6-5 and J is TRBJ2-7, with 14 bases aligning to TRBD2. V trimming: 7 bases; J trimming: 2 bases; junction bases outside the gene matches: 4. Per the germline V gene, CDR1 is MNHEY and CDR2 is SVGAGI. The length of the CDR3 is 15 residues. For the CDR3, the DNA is TGTGCCAGCACTTGGACTAGCGGGGGGACCTACGAGCAGTACTTC. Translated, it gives CASTWTSGGTYEQYF.

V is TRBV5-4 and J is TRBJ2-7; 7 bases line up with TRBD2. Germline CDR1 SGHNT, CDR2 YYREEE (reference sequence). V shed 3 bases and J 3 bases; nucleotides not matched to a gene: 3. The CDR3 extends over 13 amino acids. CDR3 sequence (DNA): TGTGCCAGCAGCTGGGCGGGGGTCTACGAGCAGTACTTC. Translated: CASSWAGVYEQYF.

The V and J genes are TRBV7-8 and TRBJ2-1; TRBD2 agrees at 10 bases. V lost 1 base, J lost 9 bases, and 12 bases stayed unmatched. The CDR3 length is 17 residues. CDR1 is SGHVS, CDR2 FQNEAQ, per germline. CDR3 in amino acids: CASSLEALAGVKSEQFF. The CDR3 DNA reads TGTGCCAGCAGCTTAGAGGCTCTAGCGGGAGTTAAGAGTGAGCAGTTCTTC.

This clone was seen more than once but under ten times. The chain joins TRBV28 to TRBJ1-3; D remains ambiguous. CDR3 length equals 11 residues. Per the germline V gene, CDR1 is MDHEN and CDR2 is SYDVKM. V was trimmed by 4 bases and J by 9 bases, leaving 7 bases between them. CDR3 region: CASSSVFTIYF. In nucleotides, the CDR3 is TGTGCCAGCAGTTCAGTTTTCACCATATATTTT.